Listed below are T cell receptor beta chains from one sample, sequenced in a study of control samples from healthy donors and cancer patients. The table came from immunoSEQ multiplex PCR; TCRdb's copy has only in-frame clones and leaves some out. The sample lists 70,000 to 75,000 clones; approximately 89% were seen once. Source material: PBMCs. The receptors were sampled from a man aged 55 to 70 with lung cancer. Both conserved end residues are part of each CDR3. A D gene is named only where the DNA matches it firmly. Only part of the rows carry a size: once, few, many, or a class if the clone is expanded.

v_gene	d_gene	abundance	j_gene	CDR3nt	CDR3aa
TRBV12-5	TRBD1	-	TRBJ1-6	TGTGCTAGTGGTTTGGTTACAGGGGAAGATAATTCACCCCTCCACTTT	CASGLVTGEDNSPLHF
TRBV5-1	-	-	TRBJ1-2	TGCGCCAGCAGCTTGGTTTCAGGGTCAAAAGAATATGGCTACACCTTC	CASSLVSGSKEYGYTF
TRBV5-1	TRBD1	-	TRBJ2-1	TGCGCCAGCAGTCATTCAGGGGGTTTGGGGCCTAACAATGAGCAGTTCTTC	CASSHSGGLGPNNEQFF
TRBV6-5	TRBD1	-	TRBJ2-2	TGTGCCAGCAGTTACGGGACAGTAGCGAACACCGGGGAGCTGTTTTTT	CASSYGTVANTGELFF
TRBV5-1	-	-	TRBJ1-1	TGCGCCAGCAGCGGACAAGGACGTGAAGCTTTCTTT	CASSGQGREAFF
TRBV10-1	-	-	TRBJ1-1	TGCGCCAGCAGCCCACGACAGAACACTGAAGCTTTCTTT	CASSPRQNTEAFF
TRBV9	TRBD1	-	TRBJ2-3	TGTGCCAGCAGCCTTCGGGACAGGGGGTCGACAGATACGCAGTATTTT	CASSLRDRGSTDTQYF
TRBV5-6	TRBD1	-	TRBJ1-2	TGTGCCAGCAGCCCTCCCGGGACAGGGTATGGCTACACCTTC	CASSPPGTGYGYTF
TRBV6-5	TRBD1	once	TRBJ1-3	TGTGCCAGCAGTTACTCAGGGACGGGACAGGGAAACACCATATATTTT	CASSYSGTGQGNTIYF
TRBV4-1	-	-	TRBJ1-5	TGCGCCAGCAGCTCCATGGGAGGCTCCATTATGGAGCCCCAGCATTTT	CASSSMGGSIMEPQHF
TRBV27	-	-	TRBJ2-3	TGTGCCAGCAGTGAATACACAGATACGCAGTATTTT	CASSEYTDTQYF
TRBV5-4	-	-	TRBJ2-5	TGTGCCAGCAGCTTGGCCGGGCTTCGATGGGGGGAGACCCAGTACTTC	CASSLAGLRWGETQYF
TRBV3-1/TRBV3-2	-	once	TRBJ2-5	TGTGCCAGCAGCCAAGATGGAGGTTTCACGGAGCAAGAGACCCAGTACTTC	CASSQDGGFTEQETQYF
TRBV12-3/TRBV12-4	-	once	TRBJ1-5	TGTGCCGGAGGGGACGGCGGGCAGCCCCAGCATTTT	CAGGDGGQPQHF
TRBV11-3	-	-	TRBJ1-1	TGTGCCAGCAGCTCGTCGCGGTACGCTGAAGCTTTCTTT	CASSSSRYAEAFF
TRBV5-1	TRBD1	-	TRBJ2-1	TGCGCCAGCAGCCTGGGACAGGTGGACAATGAGCAGTTCTTC	CASSLGQVDNEQFF
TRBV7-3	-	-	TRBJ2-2	TGTGCCAGCAGACTGGGGGGGAACACCGGGGAGCTGTTTTTT	CASRLGGNTGELFF
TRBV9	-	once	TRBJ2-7	TGTGCCAGCAGCGTAGGTCAGGGCCGATCCTACGAGCAGTACTTC	CASSVGQGRSYEQYF
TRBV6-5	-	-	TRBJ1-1	TGTGCCAGCTCCCTTCGCCTGAACACTGAAGCTTTCTTT	CASSLRLNTEAFF
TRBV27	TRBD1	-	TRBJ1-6	TGTGCCAGCAGCCCCTCGACAGGGTATAGTTCACCCCTCCACTTT	CASSPSTGYSSPLHF
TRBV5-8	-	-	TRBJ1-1	TGTGCCAGCAGCTGGTCGAACACTGAAGCTTTCTTT	CASSWSNTEAFF
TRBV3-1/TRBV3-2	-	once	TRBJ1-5	TGTGCCAGCAGTATCACAGGCCTGGTCCAGCCCCAGCATTTT	CASSITGLVQPQHF
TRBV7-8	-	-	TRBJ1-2	TGTGCCAGCAGCTTAAGGAAAACGGCCGCTCGCGACTACACCTTC	CASSLRKTAARDYTF
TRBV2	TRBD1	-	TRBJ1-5	TGTGCCAGCAGTAAGGGACAGGGACAGATTAATCAGCCCCAGCATTTT	CASSKGQGQINQPQHF